What follows are 8 T cell receptor beta chains derived from one specimen sequenced in a study of cytomegalovirus exposure and HLA in healthy donors. PCR was performed using 60 Vbeta and 13 Jbeta primers. The protocol was immunoSEQ multiplex PCR, while the TCRdb copy is restricted to in-frame clones and leaves out a portion. The table lists around 100,000 clones, 73% of them singletons. The sample comprised PBMCs. All receptors derive from a middle-aged man in good health and CMV-seronegative.

This clone was detected a few times. The sample holds other DNA sequences that translate to the same CDR3. The rearrangement uses TRBV2 and TRBJ1-5; 10 bases match TRBD1. Germline CDR1 SNHLY, CDR2 FYNNEI. This CDR3 is 14 amino acids long. V trimming: 6 bases; J trimming: 4 bases; junction bases outside the gene matches: 3. The CDR3 here is CASRPGQGNQPQHF. In nucleotides, the CDR3 is TGTGCCAGCAGACCGGGACAGGGGAATCAGCCCCAGCATTTT.

J is TRBJ2-5 and V is TRBV5-4; the match to TRBD2 covers 8 bases. Germline loops: CDR1 SGHNT, CDR2 YYREEE (reference sequence). This CDR3 is built from 14 residues. With 3 bases clipped from V and 4 bases from J, the junction kept 5 bases outside the gene matches. The CDR3 sequence: CASSSRLAPETQYF. CDR3 DNA sequence: TGTGCCAGCAGCTCCAGACTAGCGCCAGAGACCCAGTACTTC.

This clone has only a few counts. The rearrangement links TRBV5-1 to TRBJ2-1, with D perhaps TRBD2 (6 bases). Per the germline V gene, CDR1 is SGHRS and CDR2 is YFSETQ. Deletions cut 1 base from V and 4 bases from J, with 27 bases between. The CDR3 length is 20 residues. CDR3 sequence: CASSLSGLSNRAGVYNEQFF. The CDR3 DNA reads TGCGCCAGCAGCTTGTCTGGACTATCCAATCGGGCCGGAGTTTACAATGAGCAGTTCTTC.

The V gene is TRBV7-8, the J gene TRBJ2-7; D uncertain. The germline V gene has CDR1 SGHVS and CDR2 FQNEAQ. This CDR3 has 12 residues. With 3 bases removed from V and 7 bases from J, the gap between germline ends came to 10 bases. DNA for the CDR3: TGTGCCAGCAGCTTTGGAGAGGAAGAGCAGTACTTC. The encoded protein is CASSFGEEEQYF.

The chain couples TRBV5-4 to TRBJ2-1; weak D call: TRBD1 (6 bases). With 0 bases removed from V and 7 bases from J, the gap between germline ends came to 14 bases. The length of the CDR3 is 15 residues. Germline lookup yields CDR1 SGHNT and CDR2 YYREEE (reference sequence). The CDR3 here is CASSLDTGGRNEQFF. CDR3 coding DNA: TGTGCCAGCAGCTTGGATACTGGGGGCCGGAATGAGCAGTTCTTC.

V usage is TRBV5-1 and J usage is TRBJ2-2; no reliable D call. The CDR3 consists of 15 residues. The V gene's germline CDR1 is SGHRS and CDR2 YFSETQ. The V end lost 2 bases, the J end lost 4 bases, and 12 bases lay between the germline ends. The CDR3 DNA sequence: TGCGCCAGCAGCTTAGAGAGTAGATCCACCGGGGAGCTGTTTTTT. This codes for CASSLESRSTGELFF.

The chain links TRBV6-6 to TRBJ2-5, with a possible D match to TRBD2 (5 bases). The V gene's germline CDR1 is MNHNY and CDR2 SVGAGI (reference sequence). V was pared by 2 bases and J by 5 bases, with 18 bases between. The length of the CDR3 is 16 residues. CDR3 sequence reads: CASSYTPRRADETQYF. CDR3 DNA: TGTGCCAGCAGTTACACGCCAAGGCGGGCTGACGAGACCCAGTACTTC.

This sequence joins TRBV9 and TRBJ2-2, with no clear D. The CDR3 consists of 11 residues. The germline V and J ends were trimmed by 6 bases and 5 bases, with 5 bases remaining between them. CDR1 is SGDLS and CDR2 is YYNGEE in the germline V gene. CDR3 loop: CASTRTGELFF. The CDR3 nucleotides read TGTGCCAGCACGCGGACCGGGGAGCTGTTTTTT.